This TCR beta chain was sequenced in a study of blood T cell repertoires in COVID-19. Overall study: In each case, the material was cDNA or gDNA derived from T cells, B-cell-depleted T cells, or PBMCs.

Trimming removed 4 bases from V and 7 bases from J; junction bases left unmatched: 4. The CDR3 runs to 13 residues. CDR1 is SGDLS, CDR2 YYNGEE, per germline. As processed by the authors: Amplification from reference gene primers served as the basis for estimated nucleated cell counts. Clones were read by immunoSEQ multiplex PCR, and TCRdb kept only the in-frame ones, dropping some. The DNA gave D and trimming, while V, J and clone size come from that table. Of approximately 100,000 clones listed, 85% to 90% are singletons. The source material was peripheral blood. The rearrangement links TRBV9 to TRBJ2-7; 11 bases agree with TRBD1. The clonotype comes from a woman aged 80 or over with acute or convalescent COVID-19. CDR3 sequence reads: CASSLGTGGEQYF. As DNA, the CDR3 is TGTGCCAGCAGCCTTGGGACAGGGGGTGAGCAGTACTTC.